This T cell receptor (beta chain) was sequenced for a study of cytomegalovirus exposure and HLA in healthy donors. Points from the study as a whole: As was reported, the classifier diagnosed cytomegalovirus status with high specificity and sensitivity. Immune exposure was documented only through CMV serostatus. Earlier results showed most TCR beta V segments being productive about 87% or about 30% of the time.

This CDR3 region has 15 residues. V lost 7 bases, J lost 10 bases, and 20 bases lay in between. Germline CDR1 is MNHEY and CDR2 is SVGAGI. In the case of this clone: Antigen: not known.

The PCR used 60 Vbeta and 13 Jbeta primers. The assay was immunoSEQ multiplex PCR, and TCRdb's table has in-frame clones only and misses some. The sample consists of 95,000 to 150,000 clones, approximately 80% of them appearing once. The sample consisted of PBMCs. This receptor was identified in a female donor in good health and CMV-seropositive. The gene calls are TRBV6-5 and TRBJ1-6; D might be TRBD1 (5 bases). The CDR3 DNA follows: TGTGCCAGCACCCGTCGGGGGGAGACGGGGTCACCCCTCCACTTT. This encodes CASTRRGETGSPLHF.